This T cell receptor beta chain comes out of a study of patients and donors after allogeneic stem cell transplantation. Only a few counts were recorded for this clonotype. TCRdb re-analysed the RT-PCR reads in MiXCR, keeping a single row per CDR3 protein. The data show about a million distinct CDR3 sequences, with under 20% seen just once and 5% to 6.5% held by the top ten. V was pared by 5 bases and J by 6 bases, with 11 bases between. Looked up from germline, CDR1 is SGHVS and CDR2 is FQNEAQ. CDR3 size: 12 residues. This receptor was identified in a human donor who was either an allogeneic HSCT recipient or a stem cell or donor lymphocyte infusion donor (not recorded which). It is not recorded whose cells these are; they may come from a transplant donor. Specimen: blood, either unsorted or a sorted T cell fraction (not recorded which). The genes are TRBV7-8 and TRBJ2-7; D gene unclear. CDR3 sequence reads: CASSARIFEQYF. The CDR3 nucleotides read TGTGCCAGCAGCGCGAGAATCTTCGAGCAGTACTTC.